Each of the 8 T cell receptor beta chains below was sequenced from the same sample in a study of response to subunit inactivated influenza vaccine. Via MiXCR, TCRdb re-called the RT-PCR reads, giving one row per CDR3 protein. Among about 800,000 distinct CDR3 sequences listed, less than 25% were seen once. Specimen: PBMCs from blood, collected roughly 5 days after vaccination. These receptors all stem from a man aged 50 or older who received an inactivated influenza vaccine.

This clonotype has only a few counts. This chain connects TRBV4-3 to TRBJ2-7; 7 bases match TRBD2. J was trimmed by 1 base and V by 4 bases; bases with no gene match: 7. The CDR3 sequence is 15 residues long. From germline, CDR1 is LGHNA and CDR2 YSLEER. The DNA of the CDR3 is TGCGCCAGCAGCCCGGTCGGGGAGGGATCCTACGAGCAGTACTTC. Its protein product is CASSPVGEGSYEQYF.

The chain combines TRBV5-1 with TRBJ2-3; 13 bases match TRBD2. V shed 4 bases, J shed 5 bases, and the junction held 4 bases outside the gene matches. The CDR3 contains 15 residues. CDR1 and CDR2 (germline): SGHRS, YFSETQ. CDR3 amino acids: CASSPGLAGIDTQYF. The CDR3 nucleotides are TGCGCCAGCAGCCCGGGACTAGCGGGGATAGATACGCAGTATTTT.

Comment on this clonotype: Sequence at one end of the junction differs from germline and may be a read error. This chain joins TRBV5-1 and TRBJ2-7; 12 nucleotides align to TRBD2. The CDR3 contains 17 residues. The germline CDR1 and CDR2 sequences are SGHRS and YFSETQ. Here the CDR3 DNA reads TGCGCCAGCAGCTTGCGAACTAGCGGGGGGAGCTCCTACGAGCAGTGCTTC. It is translated as CASSLRTSGGSSYEQCF.

This clonotype appeared a few times. This chain links TRBV28 with TRBJ2-7, with TRBD2 as a possible D gene (5 bases). The CDR3 is 13 residues long. Germline-derived CDR1 and CDR2 are MDHEN and SYDVKM. With 6 bases removed from V and 2 bases from J, the gap between germline ends came to 11 bases. In nucleotides, the CDR3 is TGTGCCAGCAGACGGACTGATACCTACGAGCAGTACTTC. Translated, it gives CASRRTDTYEQYF.

This sequence joins TRBV20-1 and TRBJ2-1; tentative D call: TRBD1 (6 bases). This CDR3 is built from 16 residues. Germline V gives CDR1 DFQATT, CDR2 SNEGSKA (reference sequence). Trimming cost V 6 bases and J 4 bases, with 22 bases left between them. The CDR3 bases are TGCAGTGCAAACGGGGTAAGGGGGTTGGAGTACAATGAGCAGTTCTTC. This sequence encodes CSANGVRGLEYNEQFF.

V and J are TRBV27 and TRBJ2-1, with D perhaps TRBD1 or TRBD2 (5 bases each). Trimming cost V 8 bases and J 7 bases, with 21 bases left between them. The CDR3 contains 15 residues. CDR1 MNHEY and CDR2 SMNVEV come from the germline V gene (reference sequence). CDR3 nucleotide sequence: TGTGCCAGCGGATGGGGTGGGACCCGGGCTAATGAGCAGTTCTTC. The encoded protein is CASGWGGTRANEQFF.

This clonotype showed up just once. This chain connects TRBV7-9 to TRBJ2-5, with D perhaps TRBD2 (7 bases). The V gene's germline CDR1 is SEHNR and CDR2 FQNEAQ (reference sequence). Trimming stripped 8 bases from V and 2 bases from J, with 15 bases between. There are 14 residues in the CDR3. The CDR3 region is CASGGGGTQETQYF. In DNA, the CDR3 is TGTGCCAGCGGGGGCGGGGGTACACAAGAGACCCAGTACTTC.

This clonotype was observed a handful of times. The genes are TRBV30 and TRBJ2-6, with D unclear. V was cut by 2 bases and J by 1 base, with 0 bases left in between. The germline CDR1 and CDR2 sequences are GTSNPN and SVGIG (reference sequence). The CDR3 extends over 12 amino acids. The CDR3 spells CAWSSGANVLTF. The CDR3 nucleotides read TGTGCCTGGAGTTCTGGGGCCAACGTCCTGACTTTC.